This T cell receptor beta chain was sequenced for a study of human thymus T cells (dated by TCRdb to 2018 to 2020). A note on the overall study: The study used under 10 infant thymus samples plus four related peripheral blood samples to characterize TCR alpha and beta repertoires. Donor ages ranging from roughly 6 to 244 days were recorded, and over 5 male and a couple of female infants were included in the cohort. The full study reports these points: According to the related research, thymic TCR repertoires were highly overlapping among unrelated individuals. Biased V and J gene segment usage appeared to be present in both thymic and peripheral blood repertoires. Thymus samples yielded on average about 810,000 unique TCRB clonotypes, compared with 80,000 to 85,000 from blood samples.

Turning to this clone: No antigen is known for it. Base qualities are not provided; no much larger clone lies one nucleotide away.

Thymus tissue was collected as surgical resects that were removed during corrective cardiac surgery. The donors were immunologically healthy infants in Finland who had open corrective cardiac surgery for congenital heart defects. Thymocytes were mechanically released from the tissue and were stored as pellets of about 9-33 million cells at -70 degrees C. Genomic DNA was extracted from frozen cell pellets with a QIAsymphony instrument. The immunoSEQ multiplex PCR assay was used to amplify the TCRB and TCRAD loci from a standardized amount of quality-controlled genomic DNA. The amplicons spanned the V(D)J region and were long enough to cover the CDR3 and allow V and J genes to be identified. Through the commercial immunoSEQ service, the amplicons were sequenced on an Illumina platform. In the authors' own workflow: Primer bias and sequencing errors were corrected as previously described, and TCRAD and TCRB definitions were based on the IMGT database. immunoSEQ Analyzer 3.0 and VDJTools were used for repertoire analysis, which covered basic statistics, V/J segment usage, diversity estimates, rarefaction and pairwise overlap. Chao1, ChaoE, Efron-Thisted, Shannon and inverse Simpson indices were used to estimate diversity, which was also estimated on datasets down-sampled to the smallest sample. For repertoire overlap, CDR3 nucleotide sequence, V gene and J gene had to match strictly, and clustering was done by Jaccard-based multidimensional scaling. TCRdb re-hosts the immuneACCESS table, in-frame sequences only. Its copies lack some clones; in the studies checked, an unresolved V gene accounts for under half of them, and the cause for the rest is not known. For V, J and clone size, that table is used; D and trimming come from the DNA. This sample comprises about 130,000 clones, about 93% of them detected only once. The ten largest make up around 0.025% of the sample.

In the germline V gene, CDR1 corresponds to SGDLS and CDR2 to YYNGEE. The cysteine opens and the phenylalanine closes a CDR3 of 14 amino acids. The entry retains the CDR3 DNA only, 42 bases that are in frame from base 1. V is clipped by 3 bases and J by 4 bases, and the sequence between their germline boundaries is 10 bases long. Sequencing used thymus tissue. This chain joins TRBV9 to TRBJ2-2; matching of 5 bases hints at TRBD2 as the D gene. This clonotype was obtained from a boy under two years old with a congenital heart defect but otherwise immunologically healthy. This receptor has the CDR3 CASSGQGSTGELFF. The nucleotide sequence reads TGTGCCAGCAGCGGGCAAGGGAGCACCGGGGAGCTGTTTTTT.